This record covers a single T cell receptor beta chain. The source of the sample is a study of blood T cell repertoires in COVID-19. V was pared by 0 bases and J by 5 bases, with 17 bases between. The germline CDR1 and CDR2 sequences are LNHDA and SQIVND (reference sequence). The CDR3 consists of 17 residues. Sequencing used immunoSEQ multiplex PCR; TCRdb keeps in-frame clones, though not all of them. In the table there are around 100,000 clones, roughly four fifths of which are singletons. V usage is TRBV19 and J usage is TRBJ1-5; possibly TRBD1 for D (5 bases). Sequencing used peripheral blood. This receptor was identified in a human donor in a cohort sampled during active COVID-19. CDR3 in DNA: TGTGCCAGTAGTATAGAAGGCTTTGGCAGGGCCGATCAGCCCCAGCATTTT. Encoded protein: CASSIEGFGRADQPQHF.